This is a list of T cell receptor beta chains from one sample in a study of control samples from healthy donors and cancer patients. The repertoire was sequenced with immunoSEQ multiplex PCR; TCRdb's copy has only in-frame clones and lacks some. Of around 80,000 clones in the sample, about 94% were seen once. Material: blood. These receptor sequences come from a young woman in good health. Both conserved end residues are part of each CDR3.

TRBV28	TRBJ1-2	CASSSPGGEGYTF
TRBV30	TRBJ1-4	CAWSRGRANEKLFF
TRBV7-9	TRBJ1-2	CASSPQGRPVYGYTF
TRBV2	TRBJ2-5	CASSELIETQYF
TRBV4-2	TRBJ2-5	CASSQEGLIAGDQETQYF
TRBV3-1/TRBV3-2	TRBJ2-2	CASSLRRGLAGTRWTGELFF
TRBV29-1	TRBJ1-1	CSVPGPWGTEAFF
TRBV15	TRBJ1-4	CATSRDLTDHTTNEKLFF
TRBV28	TRBJ2-3	CASSLAQTGGDTQYF
TRBV3-1/TRBV3-2	TRBJ2-3	CASSQDALAGGPTDTQYF
TRBV9	TRBJ2-1	CASSAGPGTRGNEQFF
TRBV21-1	TRBJ1-3	CASSWWRISGNTIYF
TRBV2	TRBJ2-1	CASSVYMESYNEQFF
TRBV5-4	TRBJ2-3	CASSGGLAGRGTDTQYF
TRBV6-1	TRBJ2-6	CASSEATDQVGANVLTF
TRBV11-3	TRBJ1-3	CASSRTGSGNTIYF
TRBV4-1	TRBJ1-6	CASSQEDPEAVANSPLHF
TRBV10-3	TRBJ1-1	CAISEHLNTEAFF
TRBV6-1	TRBJ1-5	CASSDVGSQPQHF
TRBV7-3	TRBJ2-1	CASSLTANNEQFF
TRBV12-3/TRBV12-4	TRBJ1-2	CASSLGTGYTF
TRBV7-9	TRBJ1-1	CASSLRQELNTEAFF
TRBV27	TRBJ2-5	CASSLYLGQETQYF
TRBV28	TRBJ1-1	CASSLPGSRGVNTEAFF
TRBV19	TRBJ1-5	CASSRTFRSLLRPDQPQHF
TRBV18	TRBJ2-1	CASSPNRPGTSGSYNEQFF
TRBV19	TRBJ1-6	CASNHRDNSPLHF
TRBV27	TRBJ1-5	CASSLEGFSNQPQHF
TRBV27	TRBJ1-1	CASRLHKNTEAFF
TRBV9	TRBJ2-1	CASSASGGRGEQFF
TRBV2	TRBJ1-2	CASSDGQGGYTF
TRBV5-5	TRBJ2-7	CASSFSDEQYF
TRBV30	TRBJ1-2	CAWDTQTNYGYTF
TRBV6-5	TRBJ1-1	CASSYSGGWKATEAFF
TRBV12-5	TRBJ1-1	CASGTVYTEAFF
TRBV30	TRBJ1-1	CAWSRQVLVNTEAFF
TRBV5-4	TRBJ1-4	CASSPTPGTNEKLFF
TRBV6-5	TRBJ1-3	CASLRGGAENTIYF
TRBV28	TRBJ1-4	CASSWLGTNEKLFF
TRBV5-1	TRBJ2-5	CASSLGTDSGTQYF
TRBV2	TRBJ2-5	CVLVRDTIQETQYF
TRBV5-4	TRBJ1-2	CASSLDGANYGYTF
TRBV7-9	TRBJ1-2	CASSYDSGDYGYTF
TRBV27	TRBJ2-1	CASSLRPGRGGNEQFF
TRBV7-9	TRBJ2-5	CASGVEYQETQYF
TRBV5-6	TRBJ1-2	CASSSTGTGGNGYTF
TRBV19	TRBJ1-3	CASSIGWGSGNTIYF
TRBV10-1	TRBJ1-1	CASSLNRAGTEAFF
TRBV5-1	TRBJ2-6	CASSWGAGGANVLTF
TRBV6-6	TRBJ1-2	CASSYSKGVDGYTF
TRBV5-1	TRBJ2-5	CASSTGTSGSLAVETQYF
TRBV2	TRBJ1-1	CASSEFNPLGSLNTEAFF